The present entry profiles one T cell receptor (beta chain) with its context. Its binding antigen is unknown. The cohort comprised some 730 healthy bone marrow donors. Cohort members were all nominally healthy when sampled, although unrecorded immune exposures were likely present. The donor tested CMV seropositive, placing the donor among the approximately 290 seropositive members of the cohort. Each donor provided a peripheral blood sample, and peripheral blood mononuclear cells were used for TCR beta sequencing. Genomic DNA was extracted from the blood cell samples with the Qiagen DNeasy Blood Extraction Kit. Libraries were constructed by the immunoSEQ multiplex PCR assay. A mixture of 60 forward primers for TCR Vbeta segments and 13 reverse primers for TCR Jbeta segments was used in the multiplex PCR. Amplification of the CDR3 region of rearranged TCR beta genes was performed with a multiplex PCR assay on genomic DNA. The amplified TCR beta libraries were sequenced on the Illumina HiSeq System as 87-base-pair reads. For the original study's pipeline: A later analysis counted some 80 million unique TCR beta chains across the 650 to 700 repertoires, and approximately 11 million of these chains were shared by at least two donors. Raw reads were error-corrected and collapsed into unique sequences by a nearest-neighbor algorithm in which closely related sequences were merged to remove PCR and sequencing errors. Alignment of CDR3 sequences to IMGT reference sequences was used to assign V, D and J gene segments. For a sequence to be retained, a match of at least six nucleotides was required to both a V gene segment and a J gene segment. A rearrangement was called productive if the CDR3 had no stop codons and remained in frame with V and J, and every other rearrangement was called non-productive. Following IMGT convention, CDR3 was defined as the stretch from the second conserved V-encoded cysteine to the conserved J-encoded phenylalanine. In an earlier analysis of roughly 580 of the donors, sequences lacking an unambiguous match to a single V gene segment were excluded. In an earlier analysis of 587 of the donors, V segments were called functional above 56.7% productive rearrangements and were called segregating when the between-donor standard deviation exceeded 5%. To diagnose cytomegalovirus status from the catalog of TCR beta chain sequences, a statistical classification framework was built. V and J gene assignment, in a later analysis, came from comparing TCR nucleotide sequences with IMGT/GENE-DB human TR gene sequences. The TCRdist pipeline was used in a later analysis to assign CDR3 sequences and most-parsimonious VDJ recombination scenarios. In a later analysis, every TCR beta chain was defined by the combination of its CDR3 amino acid sequence and its V-gene family, and reads without a unique V-gene family were dropped. In a later analysis, approximately 590 highly shared, low-generation-probability nucleotide sequences were removed to address suspected cross-contamination and a sequencing artifact. For each public chain, a later analysis derived a clonal expansion index from normalized ranks of inferred template counts within each repertoire. In a later analysis, generation probabilities were computed with a VDJ recombination model fitted to out-of-frame rearrangements, and the resulting probabilities were checked against IGoR. In a later analysis, hypergeometric tests were used to score TCR-TCR, TCR-HLA and TCR-CMV co-occurrence, with a repertoire-size bias correction applied to TCR pairs. False discovery rates were estimated in a later analysis by permuting HLA or CMV assignments 20 times. In a later analysis, co-occurring TCRs were grouped using DBSCAN, with TCRdist sequence similarity added in when clustering inside HLA-allele-positive subsets. For co-occurrence clustering, repertoires with fewer than 30,000 or more than 120,000 public chains were excluded, along with a handful of repertoires with anomalous nucleotide sharing. TCRdb limited this immuneACCESS table to in-frame rearrangements with V and J called. A share of clones is missing; checked studies link under half to unresolved V genes, and the rest is unexplained. V and J calls and clone size are given by that table; D and trimming were obtained from the DNA. The data table for this sample lists some 75,000 clones. The top ten hold 6.5% to 9% of the sample.

The data belong to a study of cytomegalovirus exposure and HLA in healthy donors (dated by TCRdb to about 2017). About the study as a whole: According to an earlier analysis of several hundred of the donors, roughly 180 million T cells yielded roughly 110 million unique TCR beta sequences and approximately 300 Gb of sequence data. The genetic ancestry cluster associated with self-reported Caucasian donors included around 76% of the roughly 410 genotyped donors. Rather than drawing on any new phenotypic data, the later analysis identified candidate immune exposures from TCR beta sequences and the way those sequences occurred across donors. Because of strong linkage in the cohort, roughly 5 DR-DQ haplotypes were treated as single units for association and clustering. A separate validation cohort of roughly 130 different subjects was used in addition to the roughly 670-subject first cohort. Genome-wide SNP genotypes for about 65% of the roughly 700 donors were used in a later genetic analysis, which treated that subset as a discovery cohort. Every repertoire in the discovery cohort had been generated on one and the same sequencing platform. HLA typing included class I and class II loci at four-digit resolution. The study aimed to test whether signatures of past pathogen exposure could be identified by cataloging public T cell receptors. An early release covering 500 to 750 HLA-typed donors comprised around 300 gigabases of sequencing data and around 80 million unique TCR sequences. The study profiled the T cell repertoires of more than 500 subjects by immunosequencing and related them to cytomegalovirus serostatus. Alongside the repertoire data, information on donor age, sex, ethnicity and CMV serostatus was compiled. The number of typed donors differed by locus: roughly 620-640 for A, B, C, DRB1 and DQB1; 500 to 550 for DQA1; 606 for DPA1; and roughly 490 for DPB1. In an earlier analysis of a few hundred of the donors, high-throughput TCR beta sequencing was used to judge whether each TCR beta V gene segment behaved as functional or pseudogenic. Across around 400 genotyped donors of the cohort, an average of about 240,000 unique TCR beta nucleotide sequences per donor were sequenced, and approximately 17% of those sequences were non-productive. To predict cytomegalovirus infection status, the study brought together high-throughput TCR immunosequencing, statistical association of individual TCRs with disease status, and machine learning. A later analysis re-analyzed previously published TCR beta repertoires from 660 or so donors and added high-resolution HLA genotyping to study TCR occurrence patterns.

Findings and caveats that apply to the study as a whole: Because HLA typing was unavailable for some donors at each locus, only the typed subset was used in association tests. The study listed 164 TCR beta chains as associated with cytomegalovirus. A later analysis reported that several top co-occurrence clusters appeared linked to parvovirus B19, influenza, CMV and Epstein-Barr virus. A few of the identified cytomegalovirus-associated TCR beta chains were confirmed in vitro to be specific for cytomegalovirus antigens. Because counts were too low, more than 15 rarely observed V segments, including chromosome 9 orphons, were excluded from the earlier analysis of 587 of the donors. Most TCR sequences were observed very rarely across donors, whereas some public TCRs were present in many individuals. Assigning TCR associations to individual alleles was difficult when HLA alleles, especially DR and DQ, strongly co-occurred. Correlated functional status among segregating V segments might be attributable to linkage disequilibrium, but an unknown experimental factor could not be ruled out. A cluster of highly shared sequence variants was judged likely to represent a technical artifact of the sequencing pipeline. In this cohort, only TCR beta chains were sequenced, and detectable features were limited by the absence of alpha or paired-chain data. Immune exposure information for the cohort was limited to CMV serostatus. According to a later genetic analysis, donors in an Asian-associated ancestry cluster had fewer N-insertions in productive TCRs than the approximately 610-donor mean. In a later analysis, TCR association rates were found to vary across HLA loci, with the most associated TCRs seen for DRB1 alleles and the fewest for HLA-C alleles. The authors suggested that the approach could potentially be extended to other disease states and immunological phenotypes. At a false discovery rate of 0.05, a later analysis linked approximately 18,000 TCR beta sequences to specific HLA alleles. In an earlier analysis of more than 500 of the donors, most TCR beta V segments appeared in productive rearrangements about 87% or about 30% of the time, broadly matching IMGT annotations. A further reported finding was that TCR beta sequences accurately predicted the HLA-A and HLA-B alleles for most subjects in the first cohort. Presence/absence analyses assumed roughly uniform sequencing depth across donors, an assumption that may not hold. A later analysis found that most CMV-associated TCR beta chains appeared HLA-restricted, with HLA associations seemingly driven largely by CMV exposure. In a later analysis, HLA-associated TCR beta chains were found to be more clonally expanded and to have lower generation probabilities than equally common non-associated chains. An association between a missense DCLRE1C variant and V-gene and J-gene trimming of TCR beta chains was found in a later genetic analysis and replicated in an independent cohort. Cytomegalovirus status was reported to be diagnosed by the classifier with high specificity and sensitivity in both the original and validation cohorts.

This TCR was recovered from a female donor in good health and CMV-seropositive. Sequencing used PBMCs.

The CDR3: CASSSPGKEQFF. The DNA sequence is TGTGCCAGCTCATCCCCAGGGAAGGAGCAGTTCTTC. The chain uses TRBV18 and TRBJ2-1, and perhaps TRBD1 as D gene, on 5 matching bases. V drops 5 bases and J drops 10 bases, leaving 12 bases in between. CDR1 is given as KGHSH and CDR2 as LQKENI, both from the germline V gene. The CDR3 runs 12 residues from the cysteine to the phenylalanine. Only the CDR3 part of the read is kept: 36 bases, read in frame from the first base.